The 24 T cell receptor beta chains listed next were all sequenced from one sample in a study of cytomegalovirus exposure and HLA in healthy donors. Clones were read by immunoSEQ multiplex PCR, and TCRdb kept only the in-frame ones, dropping some. The table includes some 66,000 clones, 95% to 97% detected once. Sample: PBMCs. The source is a woman aged 18-30 years in good health and CMV-seropositive.

J is TRBJ2-7 and V is TRBV5-4; D possibly corresponds to TRBD2 (5 bases). V shed 4 bases and J shed 3 bases, with 17 bases lying between them. CDR3 length equals 15 residues. Germline-derived CDR1 and CDR2 are SGHNT and YYREEE (reference sequence). In nucleotides, the CDR3 is TGTGCCAGCAGCCCGGAGGCGTATTTGAGCTACGAGCAGTACTTC. This encodes CASSPEAYLSYEQYF.

The V gene is TRBV5-3, the J gene TRBJ1-2, with D perhaps TRBD1 (5 bases). TRBV5-3 is an ORF; its function is uncertain. V was trimmed by 6 bases and J by 8 bases, leaving 23 bases between them. This CDR3 is 15 amino acids long. The CDR3 loop reads CARIRGTVWRMGYTF. CDR3 bases: TGTGCCAGAATAAGGGGAACAGTATGGCGTATGGGCTACACCTTC.

The CDR3: CASRGQGFTEAFF. DNA for the CDR3: TGTGCCAGCAGAGGACAGGGGTTCACTGAAGCTTTCTTT. J is TRBJ1-1 and V is TRBV6-5, with TRBD1 matching over 9 bases. Trimming took 6 bases from V and 4 from J; bases not matched to a gene: 3. The CDR3 is 13 residues long. Germline loops: CDR1 MNHEY, CDR2 SVGAGI.

The rearrangement links TRBV28 to TRBJ1-1; possibly TRBD1 for D (5 bases). The germline V gene encodes CDR1 MDHEN and CDR2 SYDVKM. V was clipped by 6 bases and J by 3 bases, with 20 bases between them. The CDR3 is made up of 16 amino acids. The CDR3 region is CASRPTSGVGDTEAFF. As DNA, the CDR3 is TGTGCCAGCAGACCGACCTCTGGTGTAGGGGACACTGAAGCTTTCTTT.

The rearrangement links TRBV2 to TRBJ2-3, with a weak D call TRBD1 (6 bases). CDR3 length equals 16 residues. In germline, CDR1 is SNHLY, CDR2 FYNNEI. V lost 6 bases, J lost 0 bases, and 16 bases lay in between. CDR3 DNA: TGTGCCAGCAGCCCTAAGACAGGAGTTAGCACAGATACGCAGTATTTT. Protein product: CASSPKTGVSTDTQYF.

The chain employs TRBV6-4 and TRBJ2-3; D not resolved. Between the trimmed V and J ends, which lost 3 bases and 3 bases, there was a span of 10 bases. Per germline, CDR1 MRHNA and CDR2 SNTAGT. The CDR3 is 14 residues long. Here the CDR3 DNA reads TGTGCCAGCAGTGAACGAGCATCTACAGATACGCAGTATTTT. Encoded protein: CASSERASTDTQYF.

The rearrangement links TRBV9 to TRBJ1-3; D uncertain. V lost 0 bases to trimming and J lost 13 bases, with 11 bases between them. The CDR3 has 12 amino acids. CDR1 and CDR2 from the germline V gene are SGDLS and YYNGEE. The CDR3 nucleotides read TGTGCCAGCAGCGTAGAGCCGCGTAGAATATATTTT. Translation: CASSVEPRRIYF.

V usage is TRBV9 and J usage is TRBJ1-1; possibly TRBD1 for D (5 bases). The germline gives CDR1 SGDLS, CDR2 YYNGEE. V gave up 4 bases and J gave up 1 base, with 17 bases separating them. This CDR3 spans 16 amino acids. This CDR3 reads CASSPHGVGGNTEAFF. The CDR3 DNA reads TGTGCCAGCAGCCCCCACGGTGTCGGGGGGAACACTGAAGCTTTCTTT.

The V and J genes are TRBV9 and TRBJ2-5; D might be TRBD2 (6 bases). Germline CDR1 SGDLS, CDR2 YYNGEE. Trimming stripped 1 base from V and 4 bases from J, with 14 bases between. This CDR3 is 15 amino acids long. The CDR3 DNA reads as TGTGCCAGCAGCGTACTCGGGCTAGCGCTAGAGACCCAGTACTTC. Residues: CASSVLGLALETQYF. Variable domain in full (rest from reference TRBV9 and TRBJ2-5): DSGVTQTPKHLITATGQRVTLRCSPRSGDLSVYWYQQSLDQGLQFLIQYYNGEERAKGNILERFSAQQFPDLHSELNLSSLELGDSALYFCASSVLGLALETQYFGPGTRLLVL.

The rearrangement uses TRBV4-1 and TRBJ2-5, with D maybe TRBD2 (5 bases). This CDR3 contains 15 residues. V was cut by 1 base and J by 5 bases, with 14 bases left in between. Germline V gene data show CDR1 as MGHRA and CDR2 as YSYEKL. The CDR3 reads CASSQAARGLETQYF. CDR3 DNA sequence: TGCGCCAGCAGCCAAGCGGCCAGAGGGTTGGAGACCCAGTACTTC.

The rearrangement joins TRBV19 to TRBJ1-2, with 7 positions matching TRBD1. Germline loops: CDR1 LNHDA, CDR2 SQIVND (reference sequence). This CDR3 region has 15 residues. The V and J ends lost 6 bases and 7 bases, in that order; junction bases with no gene match: 14. CDR3 DNA: TGTGCCAGTAGGGGGACAGTCGGAGGGTATAGTGGCTACACCTTC. Encoded protein: CASRGTVGGYSGYTF.

V and J are TRBV28 and TRBJ1-2; the D is unclear. Germline V gives CDR1 MDHEN, CDR2 SYDVKM. This CDR3 is built from 14 residues. Deletions cut 1 base from V and 4 bases from J, with 10 bases between. The CDR3 DNA sequence: TGTGCCAGCAGTTTATATCAGGCTGGCTATGGCTACACCTTC. It specifies CASSLYQAGYGYTF.

The rearrangement links TRBV11-3 to TRBJ2-1, with TRBD2 matching over 12 bases. Per germline, CDR1 SGHNT and CDR2 YENEEA. This CDR3 is built from 17 residues. Unmatched junction bases numbered 6, after V lost 6 bases and J lost 0 bases. The CDR3 sequence is CASSSLAGGPSYNEQFF. The CDR3 DNA follows: TGTGCCAGCAGTTCGCTAGCGGGAGGGCCCTCCTACAATGAGCAGTTCTTC. Using reference TRBV11-3 and TRBJ2-1 for the parts outside the CDR3, the full variable domain is EAGVVQSPRYKIIEKKQPVAFWCNPISGHNTLYWYLQNLGQGPELLIRYENEEAVDDSQLPKDRFSAERLKGVDSTLKIQPAELGDSAVYLCASSSLAGGPSYNEQFFGPGTRLTVL.

The chain joins TRBV6-6 to TRBJ2-7, with 11 bases lining up with TRBD1. This CDR3 is 15 amino acids long. J was trimmed by 4 bases and V by 0 bases; bases with no gene match: 2. CDR1 is MNHNY, CDR2 SVGAGI, per germline (reference sequence). The CDR3 is CASSYSGTGGYEQYF. CDR3 nucleotide sequence: TGTGCCAGCAGTTACTCCGGGACAGGGGGTTACGAGCAGTACTTC.

This chain links TRBV7-2 with TRBJ2-2; TRBD2 matches at 12 bases. This CDR3 region has 17 residues. V lost 5 bases and J lost 6; bases outside the gene matches: 10. The germline gives CDR1 SGHTA, CDR2 FQGNSA. In DNA, the CDR3 is TGTGCCAGCAGCCACAGGACTAGCGGGATGGGGGCCGGGGAGCTGTTTTTT. Protein: CASSHRTSGMGAGELFF.

The genes are TRBV6-5 and TRBJ2-1; a weak D match, TRBD2 (6 bases). The CDR3 is 16 residues long. The germline V gene has CDR1 MNHEY and CDR2 SVGAGI. Trimming took 3 bases from V and 7 from J, leaving 19 bases between them. CDR3 loop: CASSYGGNRLRNEQFF. CDR3 nucleotides: TGTGCCAGCAGTTATGGGGGGAACAGGTTGCGAAATGAGCAGTTCTTC.

Only one count was recorded for this clone. The chain employs TRBV27 and TRBJ2-6; 7 nucleotides line up with TRBD2. CDR3 length: 16 amino acids. Germline V lookup: CDR1 MNHEY, CDR2 SMNVEV (reference sequence). Trimming cost V 6 bases and J 2 bases; bases outside gene matches: 7. The CDR3 DNA sequence: TGTGCCAGCAGCTTTCGGGGGAGGGCTGGGGCCAACGTCCTGACTTTC. Residues: CASSFRGRAGANVLTF.

There are a few counts of this clone. The chain employs TRBV5-1 and TRBJ2-1, with 10 bases lining up with TRBD2. The CDR3 totals 14 residues. J gave up 13 bases and V 0 bases, and 7 bases lay outside the gene matches. Germline CDR1 is SGHRS and CDR2 is YFSETQ. CDR3 nucleotide sequence: TGCGCCAGCAGCTTGGCCGCTAGCGGGAGTGATCAGTTCTTC. Translating gives CASSLAASGSDQFF.

The chain couples TRBV11-2 to TRBJ1-3, with a tentative D call TRBD1 (6 bases). The CDR3 is 17 amino acids. The germline V and J ends were trimmed by 2 bases and 6 bases, with 20 bases remaining between them. The germline gives CDR1 SGHAT, CDR2 FQNNGV. CDR3 sequence (DNA): TGTGCCAGCAGCTTAACCGGAGTGACAGGCCTTCCAAACACCATATATTTT. This gives the protein CASSLTGVTGLPNTIYF.

The chain has TRBV7-9 and TRBJ1-2; the match to TRBD1 covers 7 bases. Germline CDR1 SEHNR, CDR2 FQNEAQ (reference sequence). The CDR3 extends over 14 amino acids. With 1 base clipped from V and 3 bases from J, the junction kept 2 bases outside the gene matches. Here the CDR3 reads CASSLVGTDYGYTF. The CDR3, as DNA: TGTGCCAGCAGCTTAGTAGGGACAGACTATGGCTACACCTTC.

V gene TRBV6-1 combines with J gene TRBJ1-1, with 8 bases identical to TRBD1. The length of the CDR3 is 12 residues. J was trimmed by 11 bases and V by 7 bases; bases with no gene match: 9. CDR1 is MNHNS, CDR2 SASEGT, per germline. CDR3 loop: CASTPDRAAAFF. CDR3 in DNA: TGTGCCAGCACCCCGGACAGGGCGGCGGCTTTCTTT.

The chain links TRBV19 to TRBJ2-1; 8 nucleotides match TRBD1. Germline CDR1 is LNHDA and CDR2 is SQIVND (reference sequence). V was pared by 4 bases and J by 2 bases, with 7 bases of the junction left unmatched. The CDR3 runs to 16 residues. The CDR3 nucleotides are TGTGCCAGTAGTACCCAGGACAGGGTCACCTACAATGAGCAGTTCTTC. Its translation is CASSTQDRVTYNEQFF.

This clone turned up a few times. The chain is built from TRBV28 and TRBJ2-2; TRBD2 matches at 11 bases. CDR1 and CDR2 from the germline V gene are MDHEN and SYDVKM. The V and J ends lost 3 bases and 5 bases, in that order; junction bases with no gene match: 2. The CDR3 spans 15 residues. The CDR3 loop is CASSFRTSGTGELFF. DNA of the CDR3: TGTGCCAGCAGTTTCCGGACTAGCGGGACCGGGGAGCTGTTTTTT. The full variable domain, with the rest looked up from reference TRBV28 and TRBJ2-2, is DVKVTQSSRYLVKRTGEKVFLECVQDMDHENMFWYRQDPGLGLRLIYFSYDVKMKEKGDIPEGYSVSREKKERFSLILESASTNQTSMYLCASSFRTSGTGELFFGEGSRLTVL.

The chain employs TRBV27 and TRBJ2-2; 9 bases line up with TRBD1. CDR3 size: 15 residues. Per germline, CDR1 MNHEY and CDR2 SMNVEV (reference sequence). Germline trimming cut 5 bases from V and 6 bases from J; bases unmatched to any gene: 7. This CDR3 is CASSPPGQGSGELFF. The CDR3 DNA follows: TGTGCCAGCAGTCCCCCGGGACAGGGCTCCGGGGAGCTGTTTTTT.